The rows below give T cell receptor beta chains drawn from one sample of a study of vaccination and CD4 T cells after COVID-19. The antigens of these receptors remain unknown. TCRdb re-called the PCR reads through MiXCR, storing one row per CDR3 protein. Of about 8,300 distinct CDR3 sequences listed, 36% are singletons. Specimen: CD4+ T cells from blood, cultured in vitro. These TCRs come from a human donor in good health. The CDR3 runs from the conserved cysteine through the conserved F or W. D genes are given only for firm matches. Expanded clones are given a class, and other clones once, few, many or no size at all.

V gene	J gene	D gene	clone size	CDR3 protein	CDR3 DNA
TRBV6-1	TRBJ2-1	TRBD1	few	CATTLGTGVNEQFF	TGTGCCACCACTTTGGGGACAGGGGTCAATGAGCAGTTCTTC
TRBV7-9	TRBJ1-1	-	few	CASSASRGSEAFF	TGTGCCAGCAGCGCTAGCCGGGGGTCTGAAGCTTTCTTT
TRBV7-9	TRBJ1-4	-	-	CASSLGDTTNEKLFF	TGTGCCAGCAGCTTAGGAGACACAACTAATGAAAAACTGTTTTTT
TRBV28	TRBJ1-2	-	few	CASSLLAFFYGYTF	TGTGCCAGCAGTTTATTGGCTTTCTTCTATGGCTACACCTTC
TRBV2	TRBJ1-6	TRBD1	-	CASRTGDNYNSPLHF	TGTGCCAGCAGGACAGGGGATAACTATAATTCACCCCTCCACTTT
TRBV7-9	TRBJ1-1	-	-	CASSLDLNTEAFF	TGTGCCAGCAGCTTAGATCTGAACACTGAAGCTTTCTTT
TRBV7-2	TRBJ1-2	-	-	CASSLATAWANGYTF	TGTGCCAGCAGCTTAGCCACAGCATGGGCCAATGGCTACACCTTC
TRBV20-1	TRBJ2-2	-	-	CSARDSGVGELFF	TGCAGTGCTAGAGATTCAGGGGTCGGGGAGCTGTTTTTT
TRBV21-1	TRBJ1-1	-	-	CASSNGNFWAAFF	TGTGCCAGCAGCAATGGGAACTTTTGGGCGGCTTTCTTT
TRBV6-5	TRBJ2-5	-	few	CASSYSGTTQGETQYF	TGTGCCAGCAGTTACTCCGGGACTACACAGGGGGAGACCCAGTACTTC
TRBV7-9	TRBJ1-6	TRBD1	few	CSTQGGPSPLHF	TGCAGTACTCAGGGGGGGCCTTCACCCCTCCACTTT
TRBV7-9	TRBJ2-3	-	-	CASSLVRGAGTQYF	TGTGCTAGCAGCTTAGTCAGAGGGGCGGGTACGCAGTATTTT
TRBV7-9	TRBJ2-1	TRBD2	few	CASSPRGGTRSFYYNEQFF	TGTGCCAGCAGCCCACGGGGGGGAACACGCTCTTTCTACTACAATGAGCAGTTCTTC
TRBV7-9	TRBJ2-3	TRBD2	medium-sized	CASSLAGGTDTQYF	TGTGCCAGCAGCTTAGCGGGGGGGACAGATACGCAGTATTTT
TRBV6-1	TRBJ1-2	-	-	CASTRAGKSGYTF	TGTGCCAGCACACGCGCCGGCAAGTCTGGCTACACCTTC
TRBV29-1	TRBJ1-2	TRBD1	-	CSVKTGGSYGYTF	TGCAGCGTAAAGACAGGGGGAAGTTATGGCTACACCTTC
TRBV12-3/TRBV12-4	TRBJ1-2	TRBD1	-	CASSSGQGGYTF	TGTGCCAGCAGTTCAGGACAGGGCGGCTACACCTTC
TRBV6-1	TRBJ2-1	TRBD1	-	CASSEWTGDYNEQFF	TGTGCCAGCAGTGAATGGACAGGAGACTACAATGAGCAGTTCTTC
TRBV12-3/TRBV12-4	TRBJ1-2	-	-	CASRPADRANYGYTF	TGTGCCAGCAGGCCGGCGGACAGAGCTAACTATGGCTACACCTTC
TRBV7-3	TRBJ2-1	TRBD2	once	CASGGTSGGLTPYNEQFF	TGTGCCAGCGGAGGGACTAGCGGGGGGTTGACTCCTTACAATGAGCAGTTCTTC
TRBV7-9	TRBJ1-2	-	-	CASSFRTANYGYTF	TGTGCCAGCAGCTTCCGGACGGCTAACTATGGCTACACCTTC
TRBV6-1	TRBJ2-7	-	few	CASRVGGSYEQYF	TGTGCCAGCAGGGTTGGGGGGAGCTACGAGCAGTACTTC
TRBV7-8	TRBJ1-6	TRBD1	few	CASSPQTGGNSPLHF	TGTGCCAGCAGCCCGCAGACAGGGGGGAATTCACCCCTCCACTTT
TRBV12-3/TRBV12-4	TRBJ1-5	-	few	CASSWGQPNQPQHF	TGTGCCAGCAGTTGGGGGCAGCCTAATCAGCCCCAGCATTTT
TRBV4-2	TRBJ2-7	-	-	CASSQVTRDRRYEQYF	TGTGCCAGCAGCCAAGTTACCCGGGATCGACGGTACGAGCAGTACTTC
TRBV20-1	TRBJ1-6	-	-	CSATIQGIYNSPLHF	TGCAGTGCTACAATACAGGGAATCTATAATTCACCCCTCCACTTT
TRBV6-1	TRBJ2-6	-	few	CASSPLRSGANVLTF	TGTGCCAGCAGTCCCCTCAGGTCTGGGGCCAACGTCCTGACTTTC
TRBV30	TRBJ1-1	-	once	CAWKENTEAFF	TGTGCCTGGAAGGAGAACACTGAAGCTTTCTTT
TRBV2	TRBJ1-5	-	-	CASNLDGYSNQPQHF	TGTGCCAGCAATTTAGACGGCTATAGCAATCAGCCCCAGCATTTT
TRBV20-1	TRBJ1-5	TRBD1	few	CSTSRDRDLYSNQPQHF	TGCAGTACCAGCCGGGACAGGGACCTTTATAGCAATCAGCCCCAGCATTTT
TRBV20-1	TRBJ2-1	TRBD1	-	CSASRDRATYNEQFF	TGCAGTGCTAGCCGAGACAGGGCCACCTACAATGAGCAGTTCTTC
TRBV18	TRBJ2-7	TRBD1	few	CASSPGTVSYEQYF	TGTGCCAGCTCACCTGGGACAGTATCCTACGAGCAGTACTTC
TRBV2	TRBJ2-5	TRBD1	-	CASDREETQYF	TGTGCCAGCGACAGGGAAGAGACCCAGTACTTC
TRBV11-2	TRBJ1-1	-	-	CASSMGDTEAFF	TGTGCCAGCAGCATGGGGGACACTGAAGCTTTCTTT
TRBV20-1	TRBJ2-5	TRBD2	-	CSVTNRLAVGETQYF	TGCAGTGTAACGAACCGACTAGCCGTGGGGGAGACCCAGTACTTC
TRBV14	TRBJ2-7	-	-	CASSQSGVEQYF	TGTGCCAGCAGCCAGTCGGGGGTGGAACAGTACTTC
TRBV15	TRBJ1-3	-	medium-sized	CATSRDRVASGNTIYF	TGTGCCACCAGCAGAGATCGGGTAGCCTCTGGAAACACCATATATTTT
TRBV20-1	TRBJ1-5	-	once	CSASGTRSNQPQHF	TGCAGTGCTTCCGGGACGAGGAGCAATCAGCCCCAGCATTTT
TRBV18	TRBJ1-2	-	few	CASSPGHRANYGYTF	TGTGCCAGCTCACCCGGCCACCGGGCTAACTATGGCTACACCTTC
TRBV6-1	TRBJ1-2	TRBD1	few	CASSQDREWGGYTF	TGTGCCAGCAGCCAGGACAGGGAATGGGGTGGCTACACCTTC
TRBV6-5	TRBJ1-1	-	-	CASSFPRGTEAFF	TGTGCCAGCAGTTTCCCACGAGGGACTGAAGCTTTCTTT
TRBV20-1	TRBJ1-2	TRBD1	-	CSARKPDRAALGYTF	TGCAGTGCTAGGAAGCCGGACAGGGCGGCTTTAGGCTACACCTTC
TRBV7-2	TRBJ2-3	TRBD2	few	CASSPGLVTDTQYF	TGTGCCAGCAGCCCAGGACTAGTCACAGATACGCAGTATTTT
TRBV6-4	TRBJ1-6	TRBD1	-	CASRQGNNSPLHF	TGTGCCAGCAGACAGGGGAACAATTCACCCCTCCACTTT
TRBV5-5	TRBJ1-1	-	few	CASSPPWENTEAFF	TGTGCCAGCAGCCCCCCCTGGGAGAACACTGAAGCTTTCTTT
TRBV6-5	TRBJ2-7	-	few	CASSYPRGEQYF	TGTGCCAGCAGTTACCCCCGTGGCGAGCAGTACTTC
TRBV6-5	TRBJ1-1	-	-	CASSYRTVNTEAFF	TGTGCCAGCAGTTACCGGACCGTGAACACTGAAGCTTTCTTT
TRBV27	TRBJ2-3	TRBD1	few	CASRTGVGGTDTQYF	TGTGCCAGCAGAACAGGGGTTGGAGGCACAGATACGCAGTATTTT